This T cell receptor (beta chain) is drawn from a study of blood T cells in healthy people across ages (dated by TCRdb to between 2014 and 2017). Broadly, across the study: In model experiments, roughly one uniquely barcoded TCR beta cDNA molecule per two T cells was captured by template switching. To track age-related changes in TCR beta repertoire diversity, the study relied on deep sequencing normalized with unique cDNA molecular identifiers. The donors were divided into four age groups: young (average roughly 17 years), middle-aged (around 37), aged (approximately 62) and long-lived (approximately 74). For two donors (one aged 18 to 30 and one aged 80 or older), the study analyzed two additional independent replicas of 1 million unique cDNA reads from the same blood draw.

Note on this clonotype: Its antigen is still unknown. No much larger clonotype is one base removed from it; base qualities were not supplied.

V ends up 8 bases short and J 11 bases short, with an unmatched junction base count of 14. The germline V gene (reference sequence) gives CDR1 as LGHDT and CDR2 as YNNKEL. Its CDR3 holds 13 amino acids, cysteine through phenylalanine. This entry keeps only the CDR3 DNA: 39 bases, framed from base 1. The donors were roughly 39 Caucasian individuals from Russia, aged roughly 6 to 100 years, who were systemically healthy. Approximately 9.3 milliliters of peripheral blood were drawn from each donor into EDTA-treated Vacutainer tubes. Ficoll-Paque density-gradient centrifugation was used to isolate PBMCs, with at least 6.5 million per sample. Total RNA was extracted from PBMCs with Trizol reagent, with at least 6 micrograms obtained per sample. For every donor, flow cytometry on a PBMC aliquot measured the percentage of naive CD45RAhigh/CD27high T cells. Library preparation used 5' RACE. Sequencing was performed on an Illumina HiSeq 2500. The second PCR ran for roughly 7 to 11 cycles and used a J-beta primer mix along with a sample-barcoded 5' primer. A template-switch 5' adaptor carrying 12 random nucleotides introduced a unique molecular identifier onto each TCR beta cDNA molecule. At least 2.5 million CDR3-containing paired-end reads were obtained from each sample. All of the RNA was converted into first-strand cDNA using the Mint cDNA synthesis kit, with a TRBC-specific oligonucleotide serving as the primer. All cDNA was treated with uracil-DNA glycosylase and then went through a first 18-cycle PCR with the universal primers M1SS and BC2_uni_R. The authors' pipeline ran thus. Each sample was normalized by randomly selecting 1 million high-quality reads, each carrying a distinct molecular identifier. Instead of being binned into consensus sequences, reads with shared molecular identifiers were discarded. MiTCR, run with a Q25 quality threshold and the strictest error-elimination algorithm, handled CDR3 identification, clonotype clustering and error correction. A nonparametric unseen species model with Euler transformation was used to estimate a lower bound on total TCR beta diversity. Using fastp at Q25 and MiXCR, TCRdb reprocessed the public reads and kept productive beta chains. Merged by CDR3 protein, the rows form single entries marked with the most common genes and DNA. In this record, the V and J calls reflect TCRdb's handling and not the investigators' own analysis. The table for this sample lists fewer than 1,200,000 distinct CDR3 sequences; under 30% of them were counted only once. The leading ten clones occupy 0.65% to 0.75% of the sample.

What the research found in general, with its limitations: Because donor CMV infection status was unknown, age-related changes in expanded clonotypes were potentially confounded. Bulk unsorted PBMC profiling prevented conclusive comparison of naive and antigen-experienced compartments. A strong correlation was found between observed TCR beta diversity and the percentage of naive T cells measured by flow cytometry. As age increased, observed TCR beta diversity per million T cells dropped in a roughly linear way, and a significant reduction was already evident by age 40. Compared with the aged group, the long-lived group had more naive CD4+ T cells, fewer expanded clones and increased TCR diversity, suggesting age selection. Total diversity estimates from one million sequenced T cells were considered lower bounds and underestimates.

The sample was also reused in another study, on T cells of mothers and their children. As described in the second report: Nine systemically healthy Caucasian individuals, comprising three mothers and their six children, were included as donors. cDNA synthesis consumed the entire amount of extracted RNA, loaded at about 1.5 ug RNA in each 15 ul reaction. In the second PCR, sample barcodes and 2-4 random nucleotides were introduced via the M1S primer. Each mother yielded over 8.5 million TCR beta CDR3 reads and each child about 3 million reads. Thymic selection similarly shapes TCR recombination output in related and unrelated pairs, with minor effect from inherited differences. Normalized repertoire overlap was always slightly but never significantly higher in related than unrelated mother-child pairs. No persistent microchimeric T cell clones were detected, at a sensitivity of around 100 clones per million clonotypes. The study used deep NGS to compare TCR beta repertoires of mothers and children, seeking features distinguishing related mother-child pairs from unrelated individuals. The mean age was around 42 +/- 4 years for the mothers and around 10 +/- 4 years for the children. After adapters were ligated using NEBNext reagents, the libraries underwent 100+100 nt paired-end sequencing on an Illumina HiSeq 2000. To avoid cross-contamination, the mother libraries and the child libraries were prepared a month apart and sequenced in separate runs. Each donor had between roughly 450,000 and 2,300,000 distinct TCR beta clonotypes identified. Naive TCR beta clonotypes were estimated from low-frequency clonotypes matched to each donor's FACS-determined naive share, without sorting.

This clonotype was sampled from a girl aged 2-9 years in good health. The receptor chain draws on TRBV3-1 and TRBJ1-1, with TRBD1 identical over 7 junction bases. Specimen: blood. The DNA sequence reads TGTGCCAGCCTTCGGTGGTCACAGGGGCTGGCTTTCTTT. This codes for CASLRWSQGLAFF.